The 8 T cell receptor beta chains reported below all come from one sample, sequenced in a study of cytomegalovirus exposure and HLA in healthy donors. The PCR used 60 Vbeta and 13 Jbeta primers. Profiling relied on immunoSEQ multiplex PCR, and the TCRdb table lists in-frame clones only, not all of them. The data hold 200,000 to 250,000 clones, with around 89% observed a single time. Material: PBMCs. These TCRs come from a woman between 18 and 29 years old in good health and CMV-seronegative.

The chain joins TRBV6-5 to TRBJ2-7; the D gene is possibly TRBD2 (5 bases). CDR1 MNHEY and CDR2 SVGAGI come from the germline V gene. This CDR3 region has 16 residues. Trimming took 0 bases from V and 0 from J, leaving 12 bases between them. The CDR3 loop reads CASSYSSVGSSYEQYF. The CDR3 nucleotides are TGTGCCAGCAGTTACTCTAGCGTAGGCAGCTCCTACGAGCAGTACTTC.

The V and J genes are TRBV27 and TRBJ2-7; TRBD2 matches at 13 bases. V was clipped by 6 bases and J by 5 bases; unmatched bases: 13. The CDR3 runs 17 residues. CDR1 is MNHEY and CDR2 is SMNVEV in the germline V gene (reference sequence). CDR3 sequence reads: CASRRGLAGVKIHEQYF. In DNA, the CDR3 is TGTGCCAGCAGAAGAGGACTAGCGGGAGTTAAGATCCACGAGCAGTACTTC.

This chain links TRBV5-1 with TRBJ1-2; 10 bases line up with TRBD1. Germline CDR1 reads SGHRS; CDR2 reads YFSETQ. Trimming removed 4 bases from V and 12 bases from J; junction bases left unmatched: 12. The CDR3 extends over 14 amino acids. CDR3 in amino acids: CASSVGQGQAQDTF. The CDR3 nucleotides are TGCGCCAGCAGCGTGGGACAGGGGCAAGCTCAAGACACCTTC.

V and J are TRBV11-3 and TRBJ2-7; 7 bases line up with TRBD1. J was trimmed by 3 bases and V by 5 bases; bases with no gene match: 10. This CDR3 comprises 15 residues. Germline V gives CDR1 SGHNT, CDR2 YENEEA. CDR3 DNA sequence: TGTGCCAGCAGCGCATACAGGGGTGGCCTCTACGAGCAGTACTTC. It codes for CASSAYRGGLYEQYF.

This clone was detected only a few times. The chain is built from TRBV11-2 and TRBJ1-4; D unclear. Per germline, CDR1 SGHAT and CDR2 FQNNGV. The CDR3 covers 17 residues. Trimming left V 0 bases short and J 6 bases short, with 17 bases between. CDR3 DNA sequence: TGTGCCAGCAGCTTAGATCTATACGGAGGAGGTCATGAAAAACTGTTTTTT. Translation gives CASSLDLYGGGHEKLFF.

V is TRBV2 and J is TRBJ2-7, with D hard to call. This CDR3 is 10 amino acids long. Looked up from germline, CDR1 is SNHLY and CDR2 is FYNNEI. Deletions cut 9 bases from V and 6 bases from J, with 9 bases between. The chain's CDR3 is CASLLGEQYF. DNA for the CDR3: TGTGCCAGTTTACTCGGCGAGCAGTACTTC.

The rearrangement uses TRBV4-3 and TRBJ2-2; D remains ambiguous. This CDR3 is 16 amino acids long. Germline V gene sequence: CDR1 LGHNA, CDR2 YSLEER. V lost 1 base and J lost 5, with 14 bases in between. The CDR3 DNA is TGCGCCAGCAGCCAAGCTACCACCTTAGTAACCGGGGAGCTGTTTTTT. Translated: CASSQATTLVTGELFF.

For this clone: The sample holds other DNA sequences that translate to the same CDR3. The chain is built from TRBV6-5 and TRBJ1-5, with D maybe TRBD1 (5 bases). Trimming removed 6 bases from V and 2 bases from J, with 14 bases in between. The germline gives CDR1 MNHEY, CDR2 SVGAGI. The CDR3 covers 15 residues. The CDR3 protein is CASSEQAHGNQPQHF. CDR3 DNA sequence: TGTGCCAGCAGCGAACAGGCGCATGGCAATCAGCCCCAGCATTTT.